This record looks at one T cell receptor (beta chain) sequence and its context. Time point defined: persistent/refractory GD, antithyroid drugs over 5 years with positive TRAb. RNA from PBMCs was the source of the TCR library. The data belong to a study of regulatory T cells in long-lasting Graves disease. The CDR3 has 17 residues. Per the germline V gene, CDR1 is MGHRA and CDR2 is YSYEKL. The V end was cut by 6 bases, the J end by 0 bases, with 18 bases between. Arm-PCR of CDR3 regions and iRepertoire HTBI primers were used to build TCR beta libraries. TCRdb ran MiXCR on the multiplex PCR reads and lists one entry per CDR3 protein. The sample has 360,000 or so distinct CDR3 sequences; more than 20% are singletons.

The clonotype was recovered from a woman aged 40 to 49 with Graves disease. Here the sequenced sample was peripheral blood mononuclear cells (PBMCs), taken when the disease was refractory, from a patient treated with antithyroid drugs. This rearrangement joins TRBV4-1 to TRBJ1-5, with a tentative D call TRBD1 (5 bases). CDR3 in DNA: TGCGCCAGCAGTAATTCTGAGGGGAAAAATAGCAATCAGCCCCAGCATTTT. It translates to CASSNSEGKNSNQPQHF.